Listed below are T cell receptor beta chains from one sample, sequenced in a study of breast tumors, draining lymph nodes, adjacent tissues. TCRdb fed the multiplex PCR reads into MiXCR, producing one record per CDR3 protein. Of some 150,000 distinct CDR3 sequences in the sample, approximately 20% were seen once. Sequencing was done on a sample of axillary lymph node tissue. The receptor set was obtained from a female donor with breast cancer. Some clones in this sample may be carry-over from other donors' samples. The CDR3 runs from the conserved cysteine through the conserved F or W. The order of the fields is V gene, J gene, clone size, D gene, CDR3 protein, CDR3 DNA. A D gene is named only where the DNA matches it firmly. Size is stated for part of the rows, as once, few or many counts, or as a class when the clone is expanded.

V: TRBV19
J: TRBJ1-5
size: -
D: -
CDR3: CASSILGGTSNQPQHF
DNA: TGTGCCAGTAGTATTTTGGGGGGGACGAGCAATCAGCCCCAGCATTTT

V: TRBV11-3
J: TRBJ2-5
size: many
D: -
CDR3: CASSPTGQETQYF
DNA: TGTGCCAGCAGCCCTACAGGGCAAGAGACCCAGTACTTC

V: TRBV5-1
J: TRBJ2-2
size: many
D: -
CDR3: CASSPAATGGTGELFF
DNA: TGCGCCAGCAGCCCAGCCGCGACAGGAGGGACCGGGGAGCTGTTTTTT

V: TRBV20-1
J: TRBJ2-2
size: many
D: -
CDR3: CSARSPGAGELFF
DNA: TGCAGTGCTAGGTCGCCCGGGGCCGGGGAGCTGTTTTTT

V: TRBV6-5
J: TRBJ2-7
size: many
D: -
CDR3: CASSYSDPGPQYF
DNA: TGTGCCAGCAGTTACTCGGACCCAGGTCCACAGTACTTC

V: TRBV7-2
J: TRBJ2-3
size: many
D: -
CDR3: CASSLATRADTQYF
DNA: TGTGCCAGCAGCTTAGCCACTAGGGCAGATACGCAGTATTTT

V: TRBV7-3
J: TRBJ2-1
size: many
D: -
CDR3: CASSTTTGNEQFF
DNA: TGTGCCAGCAGCACCACTACAGGGAATGAGCAGTTCTTC

V: TRBV15
J: TRBJ2-7
size: many
D: -
CDR3: CATSEGAEQYF
DNA: TGTGCCACTAGCGAGGGCGCCGAGCAGTACTTC

V: TRBV3-1
J: TRBJ2-5
size: few
D: TRBD2
CDR3: CASSLWTSGRWKETQYF
DNA: TGTGCCAGCAGCCTTTGGACTAGCGGGAGATGGAAGGAGACCCAGTACTTC

V: TRBV4-1
J: TRBJ2-5
size: -
D: TRBD2
CDR3: CASSQGGGKAYQETQYF
DNA: TGCGCCAGCAGCCAAGGGGGGGGTAAGGCATACCAAGAGACCCAGTACTTC

V: TRBV6-5
J: TRBJ2-7
size: -
D: -
CDR3: CTSSYKRGDPYEQYF
DNA: TGTACCAGCAGTTACAAAAGAGGCGATCCCTACGAGCAGTACTTC

V: TRBV6-1
J: TRBJ1-6
size: many
D: -
CDR3: CASSEAGRAVSPLHF
DNA: TGTGCCAGCAGTGAAGCAGGCAGGGCGGTGTCACCCCTCCACTTT

V: TRBV10-3
J: TRBJ2-7
size: many
D: TRBD2
CDR3: CAISETSGLSYEQYF
DNA: TGTGCCATCAGTGAGACTAGCGGGTTATCCTACGAGCAGTACTTC

V: TRBV19
J: TRBJ2-1
size: few
D: -
CDR3: CASSIDLSTLYNEQFF
DNA: TGTGCCAGTAGTATAGATCTATCGACTCTCTACAATGAGCAGTTCTTC

V: TRBV14
J: TRBJ1-3
size: many
D: -
CDR3: CASSRLGNSGNTIYF
DNA: TGTGCCAGCAGCCGACTAGGGAACTCTGGAAACACCATATATTTT

V: TRBV14
J: TRBJ2-2
size: many
D: -
CDR3: CASSRTTGNTGELFF
DNA: TGTGCCAGCAGTCGGACCACGGGGAATACCGGGGAGCTGTTTTTT

V: TRBV7-9
J: TRBJ1-5
size: many
D: -
CDR3: CASSLDGDVGQPQHF
DNA: TGTGCCAGCAGCCTAGACGGGGACGTCGGTCAGCCCCAGCATTTT

V: TRBV5-4
J: TRBJ2-2
size: -
D: TRBD1
CDR3: CASSFKQGAAGELFF
DNA: TGTGCCAGCAGCTTTAAGCAGGGGGCCGCCGGGGAGCTGTTTTTT

V: TRBV6-5
J: TRBJ2-7
size: many
D: -
CDR3: CASSLPPGGEQYF
DNA: TGTGCCAGCAGCCTCCCCCCTGGGGGCGAGCAGTACTTC

V: TRBV7-9
J: TRBJ1-2
size: many
D: -
CDR3: CASSLLTGPENYGYTF
DNA: TGTGCCAGCAGCTTACTTACCGGGCCAGAAAACTATGGCTACACCTTC

V: TRBV7-9
J: TRBJ2-3
size: many
D: -
CDR3: CASSLFGLTSTTDTQYF
DNA: TGTGCCAGCAGCTTATTCGGGCTAACTAGCACCACAGATACGCAGTATTTT

V: TRBV20-1
J: TRBJ2-3
size: many
D: TRBD1
CDR3: CSAIPGQGVRTDTQYF
DNA: TGCAGTGCCATCCCGGGACAGGGGGTCCGCACAGATACGCAGTATTTT

V: TRBV11-2
J: TRBJ1-5
size: many
D: -
CDR3: CASSLDPGDSNQPQHF
DNA: TGTGCCAGCAGCTTAGATCCAGGGGATAGCAATCAGCCCCAGCATTTT

V: TRBV6-1
J: TRBJ1-2
size: many
D: -
CDR3: CASTRQNYGYTF
DNA: TGTGCCAGCACCCGACAGAACTATGGCTACACCTTC

V: TRBV20-1
J: TRBJ2-5
size: many
D: -
CDR3: CSARDRVRGETQYF
DNA: TGCAGTGCTAGAGATCGCGTTAGGGGGGAGACCCAGTACTTC

V: TRBV7-7
J: TRBJ2-5
size: -
D: -
CDR3: CASSLASGGTQYF
DNA: TGTGCCAGCAGCTTAGCGTCTGGCGGGACCCAGTACTTC

V: TRBV2
J: TRBJ1-5
size: many
D: TRBD1
CDR3: CASREGARQPQHF
DNA: TGTGCCAGCAGGGAGGGGGCGCGGCAGCCCCAGCATTTT

V: TRBV6-2/TRBV6-3
J: TRBJ2-7
size: many
D: -
CDR3: CATETVISYEQYF
DNA: TGTGCCACCGAGACAGTGATCTCCTACGAGCAGTACTTC

V: TRBV6-2/TRBV6-3
J: TRBJ2-7
size: many
D: -
CDR3: CASSYASQGRAYEQYF
DNA: TGTGCCAGCAGTTACGCGTCACAGGGAAGGGCTTACGAGCAGTACTTC

V: TRBV11-3
J: TRBJ2-3
size: -
D: -
CDR3: CASSPRLGATDTQYF
DNA: TGTGCCAGCAGCCCCCGACTGGGGGCAACAGATACGCAGTATTTT